The sequence of this T cell receptor (beta chain) was determined in a study of early T cells in non-severe SARS-CoV-2 infection. Study outcomes and limitations: CD4 and private specificities were missed by VDJdb matching, which favored anti-spike CD8 responses.

This CDR3 is built from 17 residues. CDR1 and CDR2 from the germline V gene are SSHAT and FNYEAQ (reference sequence). This clonotype showed up many times. Its antigen is still unknown. An end of the junction does not agree with germline; a read error may underlie this. Unique molecular identifiers tagged individual cDNA molecules. Using its own MiXCR run on the 5' RACE reads, TCRdb lists one record per CDR3 protein. The sample holds 45,000 or so distinct CDR3 sequences, roughly 10% seen once. Sequencing was carried out using whole blood. The TCR sequence derives from an adult who was a healthcare worker with PCR-confirmed SARS-CoV-2 infection or an uninfected control (not recorded which). J is TRBJ1-5 and V is TRBV7-7; 7 nucleotides match TRBD1. The DNA of the CDR3 is TGTGCTAGCAGCTCACGGGACAGATTCAATAGCAATCAGCCCCAGCATTTT. Translated, it gives CASSSRDRFNSNQPQHF.